This section outlines one T cell receptor (beta chain) sequence together with its context. The antigen is unknown. The data were obtained in a study of cytomegalovirus exposure and HLA in healthy donors. Regarding the study as a whole: In a later analysis, a missense DCLRE1C variant was linked to TCR beta V- and J-gene trimming. Earlier results showed most TCR beta V segments being productive about 90% or about 30% of the time. Many donors carried some public TCRs, although rarity characterized most TCR sequences.

PCR was performed using 60 Vbeta and 13 Jbeta primers. The protocol was immunoSEQ multiplex PCR, while the TCRdb copy is restricted to in-frame clones and leaves out a portion. This table has around 100,000 clones, over 55% appearing once. The CDR3 sequence is 14 residues long. Trimming shortened V by 2 bases and J by 0 bases, and 8 bases separated the two germline ends. CDR1 is SGHRS and CDR2 is YFSETQ in the germline V gene. The chain carries TRBV5-1 and TRBJ1-2; no definite D call. The clonotype was recovered from a woman aged 18-29 years in good health and CMV-seropositive. Input material: PBMCs. The CDR3 region has the DNA TGCGCCAGCAGCTTCCGGGATCCTAACTATGGCTACACCTTC. Its translation is CASSFRDPNYGYTF. The full variable domain, in which reference TRBV5-1 and TRBJ1-2 provide the parts outside the CDR3, is KAGVTQTPRYLIKTRGQQVTLSCSPISGHRSVSWYQQTPGQGLQFLFEYFSETQRNKGNFPGRFSGRQFSNSRSEMNVSTLELGDSALYLCASSFRDPNYGYTFGSGTRLTVV.